This T cell receptor (beta chain) comes out of a study of T-cell reconstitution after alpha-beta-depleted transplantation in children listed by TCRdb under 2016. Background on the whole study: The study quantitatively tracked T-cell immune reconstitution after TCRalphabeta/CD19-depleted allogeneic hematopoietic cell transplantation in children using TCR repertoire profiling.

This specimen's treatment or condition label, interpreted: allogeneic hematopoietic cell transplantation with graft depleted of TCRalphabeta T cells and CD19 B cells. TCRalphabeta/CD19-depleted allogeneic hematopoietic cell grafts were given to the transplant recipients, all of whom were children. The library was produced with PCR. Sequencing was carried out with an Illumina HiSeq 2500. To normalize quantification of the TCRbeta repertoire, the TCR libraries were built with molecular barcoding that relied on unique molecular identifiers. Using fastp at Q25 and MiXCR, TCRdb reprocessed the public reads and kept productive beta chains. One record per CDR3 amino acid sequence lists the most common genes and DNA. Across this sample there are 140,000 or so distinct CDR3 sequences, with 7.5% to 9% seen only once. 18% of the sample lies in the top ten. This clonotype was recorded at least ten times. Its antigen remains unidentified. No qualities accompany the bases; no much larger clone lies one base away.

What the research found in general, with its limitations: In some patients, high TCRbeta diversity at day 60 was attributed to recipient T cells and intrathymic progenitors that had survived conditioning. The apparently early recovery of alphabetaT-cell counts about two months after transplant reportedly depended on only several hundred rapidly expanded clones that came from non-depleted graft cells. Over the following months the frequencies of hyperexpanded clones went down, and after one year T-cell counts and TCRbeta diversity were mostly credited to newly produced T cells.

The sequencing here drew on PBMCs, mostly from graft donor cells, taken 180 days after TCRalphabeta/CD19-depleted stem cell transplant. The TCR comes from a female patient between 2 and 15 years old who had a stem cell transplant for congenital amegakaryocytic thrombocytopenia, so the T cells may come from the graft donor.

The CDR3 has the sequence CASSPASWSEPLHF. The DNA reads TGTGCCAGCAGTCCCGCCAGTTGGTCAGAGCCCCTCCACTTT. The V and J genes are TRBV28 and TRBJ1-6, with the D gene not clear enough to name. CDR3 length: 14 amino acids, cysteine to phenylalanine. Of the read, only the CDR3 DNA is kept; its 42 bases are in frame from base 1. V is reduced by 5 bases and J by 13 bases, leaving a spacing of 18 bases between them. Taken from the germline V gene, the CDR1 and CDR2 loops are MDHEN and SYDVKM.